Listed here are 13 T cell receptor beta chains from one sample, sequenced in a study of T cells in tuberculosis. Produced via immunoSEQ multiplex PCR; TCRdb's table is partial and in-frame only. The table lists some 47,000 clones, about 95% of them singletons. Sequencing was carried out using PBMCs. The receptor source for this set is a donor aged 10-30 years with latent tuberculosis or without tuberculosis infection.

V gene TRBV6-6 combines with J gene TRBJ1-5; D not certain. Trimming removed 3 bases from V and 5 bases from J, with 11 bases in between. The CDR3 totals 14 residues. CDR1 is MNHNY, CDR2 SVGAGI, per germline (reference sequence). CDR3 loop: CASSYSSSDQPQHF. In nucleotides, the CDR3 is TGTGCCAGCAGTTATTCCAGTTCCGATCAGCCCCAGCATTTT.

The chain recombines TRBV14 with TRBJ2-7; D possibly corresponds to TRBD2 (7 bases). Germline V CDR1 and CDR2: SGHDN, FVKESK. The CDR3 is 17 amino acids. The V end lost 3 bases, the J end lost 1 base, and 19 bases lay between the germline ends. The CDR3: CASSHRRGGRVSYEQYF. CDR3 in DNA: TGTGCCAGCAGCCACCGGAGGGGGGGCAGGGTGTCCTACGAGCAGTACTTC.

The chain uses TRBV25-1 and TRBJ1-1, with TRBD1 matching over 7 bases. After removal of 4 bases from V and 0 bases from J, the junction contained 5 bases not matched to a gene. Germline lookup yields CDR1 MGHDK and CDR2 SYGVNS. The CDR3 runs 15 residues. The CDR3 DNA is TGTGCCAGCAGTGGGAAACAGGGGTTGAACACTGAAGCTTTCTTT. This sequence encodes CASSGKQGLNTEAFF. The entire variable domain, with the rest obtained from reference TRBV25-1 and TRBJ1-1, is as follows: EADIYQTPRYLVIGTGKKITLECSQTMGHDKMYWYQQDPGMELHLIHYSYGVNSTEKGDLSSESTVSRIRTEHFPLTLESARPSHTSQYLCASSGKQGLNTEAFFGQGTRLTVV.

CDR3 residues: CASSQASPDRSEKLFF. In DNA, the CDR3 is TGTGCCAGCAGCCAAGCGTCCCCAGACCGGAGTGAAAAACTGTTTTTT. The chain links TRBV4-2 to TRBJ1-4; D uncertain. Germline loops: CDR1 LGHNA, CDR2 YNFKEQ. The CDR3 extends over 16 amino acids. Trimming pared 1 base from V and 7 bases from J, leaving 16 bases between.

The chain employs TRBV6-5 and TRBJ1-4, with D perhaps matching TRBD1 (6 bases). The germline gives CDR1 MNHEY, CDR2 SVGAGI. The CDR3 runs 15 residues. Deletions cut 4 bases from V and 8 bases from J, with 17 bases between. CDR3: CASSFTGGRVEKLFF. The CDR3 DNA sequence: TGTGCCAGCAGTTTTACGGGGGGGCGAGTCGAAAAACTGTTTTTT.

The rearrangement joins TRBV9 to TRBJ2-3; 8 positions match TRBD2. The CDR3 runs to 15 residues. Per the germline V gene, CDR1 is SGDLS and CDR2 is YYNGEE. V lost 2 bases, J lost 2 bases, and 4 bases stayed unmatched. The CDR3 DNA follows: TGTGCCAGCAGCGTCTTAGCGGGATTCACAGATACGCAGTATTTT. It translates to CASSVLAGFTDTQYF.

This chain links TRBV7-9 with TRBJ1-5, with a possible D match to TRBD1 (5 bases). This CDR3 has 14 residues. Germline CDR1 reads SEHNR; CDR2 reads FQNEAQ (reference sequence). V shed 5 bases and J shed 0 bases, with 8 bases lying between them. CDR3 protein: CASSTDSSNQPQHF. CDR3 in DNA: TGTGCCAGCAGCACAGACAGTAGCAATCAGCCCCAGCATTTT.

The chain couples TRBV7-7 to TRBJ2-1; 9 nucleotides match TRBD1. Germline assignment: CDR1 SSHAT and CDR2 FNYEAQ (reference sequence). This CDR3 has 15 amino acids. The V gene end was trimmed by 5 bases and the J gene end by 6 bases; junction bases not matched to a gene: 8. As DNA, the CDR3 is TGTGCCAGCAGCGCCGGACAGGGGTCAGTCAATGAGCAGTTCTTC. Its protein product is CASSAGQGSVNEQFF.

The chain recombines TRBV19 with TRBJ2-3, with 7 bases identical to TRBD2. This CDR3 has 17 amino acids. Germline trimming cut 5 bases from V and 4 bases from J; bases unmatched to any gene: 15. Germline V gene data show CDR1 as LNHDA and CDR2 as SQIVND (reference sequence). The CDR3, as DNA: TGTGCCAGTAGTGGGGGTGGAGCTAGCGGAATAGCAGATACGCAGTATTTT. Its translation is CASSGGGASGIADTQYF.

The CDR3: CASGGDRGPTEAFF. As DNA, the CDR3 is TGTGCTAGTGGGGGGGACAGGGGACCCACTGAAGCTTTCTTT. The chain carries TRBV12-5 and TRBJ1-1; 10 bases fit TRBD1. The germline gives CDR1 LGHNT, CDR2 FRNRAP. With V trimmed by 6 bases and J by 4 bases, 5 bases remained unmatched. The CDR3 has 14 amino acids.

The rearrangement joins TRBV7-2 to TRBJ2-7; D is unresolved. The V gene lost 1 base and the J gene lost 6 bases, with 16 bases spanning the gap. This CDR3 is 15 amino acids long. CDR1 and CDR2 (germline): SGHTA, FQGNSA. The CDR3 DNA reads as TGTGCCAGCAGCTTAGGTGGCCGAGGCCCTTCCGAGCAGTACTTC. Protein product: CASSLGGRGPSEQYF.

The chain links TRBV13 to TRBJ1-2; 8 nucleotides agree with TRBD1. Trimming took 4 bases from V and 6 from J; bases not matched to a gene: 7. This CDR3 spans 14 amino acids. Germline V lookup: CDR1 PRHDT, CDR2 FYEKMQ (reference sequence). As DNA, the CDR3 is TGTGCCAGCAGCTCGGACAGGGTGGATGATGGCTACACCTTC. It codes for CASSSDRVDDGYTF.

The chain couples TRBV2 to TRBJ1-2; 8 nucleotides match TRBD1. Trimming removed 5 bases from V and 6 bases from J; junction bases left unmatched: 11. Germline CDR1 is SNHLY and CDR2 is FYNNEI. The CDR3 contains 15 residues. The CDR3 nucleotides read TGTGCCAGCAGTTTGACGACAGGGGAGTTGGATGGCTACACCTTC. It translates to CASSLTTGELDGYTF.